The 20 T cell receptor beta chains presented below share a single source sample, sequenced in a study of cytomegalovirus exposure and HLA in healthy donors. The PCR made use of 60 Vbeta and 13 Jbeta primers. Clones were sequenced by immunoSEQ multiplex PCR, and TCRdb holds only the in-frame ones, with some missing. Altogether fewer than 200,000 clones are present, 80% to 90% being singletons, with the ten largest covering about 2.1%. The sample taken for sequencing was PBMCs. All receptors derive from a woman under 30 in good health and CMV-seronegative.

This clone appeared a few times. This chain connects TRBV7-3 to TRBJ1-1; possible D gene TRBD1, 6 bases. The CDR3 extends over 14 amino acids. Trimming cost V 5 bases and J 7 bases, with 17 bases left between them. Germline CDR1 is SGHTA and CDR2 is FQGTGA. Here the CDR3 DNA reads TGTGCCAGCAGCAACATGGGGGGGGCAGGTGAAGCTTTCTTT. It codes for CASSNMGGAGEAFF. Filled out from reference TRBV7-3 and TRBJ1-1, the complete variable domain reads GAGVSQTPSNKVTEKGKYVELRCDPISGHTALYWYRQSLGQGPEFLIYFQGTGAADDSGLPNDRFFAVRPEGSVSTLKIQRTERGDSAVYLCASSNMGGAGEAFFGQGTRLTVV.

The chain carries TRBV15 and TRBJ2-3; a possible D gene is TRBD2 (6 bases). The CDR3 length is 20 residues. Per the germline V gene, CDR1 is LNHNV and CDR2 is YYDKDF (reference sequence). V lost 0 bases and J lost 1, with 23 bases in between. The CDR3 spells CATSRDPPTKHPGGTDTQYF. The CDR3 region has the DNA TGTGCCACCAGCAGAGACCCGCCTACGAAACATCCGGGGGGCACAGATACGCAGTATTTT. Full variable domain (outside the CDR3, taken from reference TRBV15 and TRBJ2-3): DAMVIQNPRYQVTQFGKPVTLSCSQTLNHNVMYWYQQKSSQAPKLLFHYYDKDFNNEADTPDNFQSRRPNTSFCFLDIRSPGLGDTAMYLCATSRDPPTKHPGGTDTQYFGPGTRLTVL.

The rearrangement links TRBV5-4 to TRBJ1-4, with D hard to call. Between the trimmed V and J ends, which lost 4 bases and 5 bases, there was a span of 15 bases. There are 15 residues in the CDR3. The V gene's germline CDR1 is SGHNT and CDR2 YYREEE (reference sequence). Here the CDR3 reads CASSMDQRGNEKLFF. For the CDR3, the DNA is TGTGCCAGCAGCATGGACCAGCGAGGGAATGAAAAACTGTTTTTT.

The chain employs TRBV2 and TRBJ2-3; TRBD2 agrees at 11 bases. The ends lost 6 bases at V and 4 bases at J; junction bases unmatched: 3. The CDR3 is 14 amino acids. Looked up from germline, CDR1 is SNHLY and CDR2 is FYNNEI. CDR3 protein: CASSTSGGADTQYF. The CDR3 DNA follows: TGTGCCAGCAGCACTAGCGGGGGCGCAGATACGCAGTATTTT.

The CDR3 is CASSLGLRQETQYF. The DNA for the CDR3 is TGTGCCAGCAGCTTGGGGCTCCGTCAAGAGACCCAGTACTTC. The V gene is TRBV5-4, the J gene TRBJ2-5; D unclear. The CDR3 length is 14 residues. Germline CDR1 reads SGHNT; CDR2 reads YYREEE (reference sequence). V shed 0 bases and J shed 2 bases, with 8 bases lying between them.

The chain combines TRBV28 with TRBJ2-2; 8 bases align to TRBD1. The CDR3 has 15 amino acids. Germline loops: CDR1 MDHEN, CDR2 SYDVKM. With V trimmed by 7 bases and J by 1 base, 5 bases remained unmatched. CDR3 amino acids: CASKPGQENTGELFF. The CDR3 coding sequence is TGTGCCAGCAAACCGGGACAGGAGAACACCGGGGAGCTGTTTTTT.

The V gene is TRBV7-8, the J gene TRBJ1-1; D not resolved. In germline, CDR1 is SGHVS, CDR2 FQNEAQ. The CDR3 is 13 residues long. The V end was cut by 5 bases, the J end by 4 bases, with 11 bases between. The chain's CDR3 is CASSTGWGTEAFF. The CDR3 bases are TGTGCCAGCAGCACGGGGTGGGGCACTGAAGCTTTCTTT. The variable domain in full, with the rest retrieved from reference TRBV7-8 and TRBJ1-1, is GAGVSQSPRYKVAKRGQDVALRCDPISGHVSLFWYQQALGQGPEFLTYFQNEAQLDKSGLPSDRFFAERPEGSVSTLKIQRTQQEDSAVYLCASSTGWGTEAFFGQGTRLTVV.

The chain uses TRBV5-1 and TRBJ2-3; possibly TRBD1 for D (6 bases). The CDR3 is 14 residues long. V lost 4 bases, J lost 2 bases, and 11 bases lay in between. Per the germline V gene, CDR1 is SGHRS and CDR2 is YFSETQ. The CDR3 coding sequence is TGCGCCAGCAGCCTACAGGGCTTCACAGATACGCAGTATTTT. Residues: CASSLQGFTDTQYF.

J is TRBJ1-3 and V is TRBV5-4; 7 positions match TRBD1. The V segment lost 4 bases and the J segment 0 bases; nucleotides outside the gene matches: 4. The CDR3 is made up of 15 amino acids. Germline assignment: CDR1 SGHNT and CDR2 YYREEE (reference sequence). CDR3 DNA: TGTGCCAGCAGCCCCCGGGACAGCTCTGGAAACACCATATATTTT. The encoded protein is CASSPRDSSGNTIYF.

This chain's CDR3 is CASSSQGGYGYTF. Written as DNA, the CDR3 is TGTGCCAGCAGTTCCCAGGGGGGCTATGGCTACACCTTC. The gene calls are TRBV27 and TRBJ1-2; 7 bases line up with TRBD1. The CDR3 is made up of 13 amino acids. The J segment lost 4 bases and the V segment lost 4 bases, leaving 3 bases of the junction unmatched. Germline CDR1 reads MNHEY; CDR2 reads SMNVEV (reference sequence).

This chain links TRBV5-1 with TRBJ2-2, with 7 positions matching TRBD1. The CDR3 spans 15 residues. Looked up from germline, CDR1 is SGHRS and CDR2 is YFSETQ. After removal of 1 base from V and 5 bases from J, the junction contained 5 bases not matched to a gene. CDR3 loop: CASSLSQGWTGELFF. For the CDR3, the DNA is TGCGCCAGCAGCTTGTCACAGGGGTGGACCGGGGAGCTGTTTTTT.

In its sample, this clone was seen a few times. V usage is TRBV9 and J usage is TRBJ2-7, with D hard to call. Germline V gene lookup returns CDR1 SGDLS and CDR2 YYNGEE. V lost 0 bases to trimming and J lost 0 bases, with 7 bases between them. The CDR3 runs to 14 residues. The CDR3 is CASSVDPNSYEQYF. The CDR3 DNA follows: TGTGCCAGCAGCGTAGACCCTAACTCCTACGAGCAGTACTTC.

This clone was observed a few times. The CDR3 sequence: CASSSKRQGMRVYNEQFF. The CDR3 DNA reads as TGTGCCAGCAGCTCAAAGAGACAGGGGATGAGGGTCTACAATGAGCAGTTCTTC. J is TRBJ2-1 and V is TRBV13; 8 nucleotides align to TRBD1. Germline V gene sequence: CDR1 PRHDT, CDR2 FYEKMQ (reference sequence). V dropped 4 bases and J dropped 3; count of bases not matched to a gene: 14. CDR3 size: 18 residues.

V usage is TRBV27 and J usage is TRBJ1-2; tentatively, D is TRBD1 (6 bases). This CDR3 is built from 13 residues. V dropped 6 bases and J dropped 8 bases, with 16 bases sitting between them. Germline V CDR1 and CDR2: MNHEY, SMNVEV (reference sequence). The CDR3 loop is CASSPRGIRGYTF. CDR3 in DNA: TGTGCCAGCAGCCCCAGGGGAATTCGGGGCTACACCTTC.

The rearrangement uses TRBV25-1 and TRBJ2-7; 9 nucleotides line up with TRBD1. This CDR3 spans 17 amino acids. CDR1 MGHDK and CDR2 SYGVNS come from the germline V gene. Trimming removed 6 bases from V and 0 bases from J; junction bases left unmatched: 12. In DNA, the CDR3 is TGTGCCAGCAGCCCGGCCGGGACAGGGCGGAGCTCCTACGAGCAGTACTTC. This translates into CASSPAGTGRSSYEQYF.

This rearrangement joins TRBV5-1 to TRBJ2-5, with 11 bases aligning to TRBD2. This CDR3 has 16 residues. Germline V gene data show CDR1 as SGHRS and CDR2 as YFSETQ. V lost 3 bases to trimming and J lost 4 bases; unmatched junction nucleotides: 8. The CDR3 protein is CASSSGLAGSIETQYF. The CDR3 nucleotides are TGCGCCAGCAGCTCCGGACTAGCGGGCTCCATAGAGACCCAGTACTTC.

This clone showed up just a few times. The chain uses TRBV11-1 and TRBJ2-3; D possibly corresponds to TRBD2 (5 bases). The CDR3 totals 15 residues. The V gene lost 2 bases and the J gene lost 4 bases, with 13 bases spanning the gap. From germline, CDR1 is SGHAT and CDR2 FQDESV (reference sequence). DNA for the CDR3: TGTGCCAGCAGCTTAAGGAGGACCGCAGCAGATACGCAGTATTTT. It encodes CASSLRRTAADTQYF.

The CDR3 region has the DNA TGTGCCAGCAGGGACGGACAGGGTTCGTTCTATGGCTACACCTTC. It translates to CASRDGQGSFYGYTF. V gene TRBV28 combines with J gene TRBJ1-2; 8 bases agree with TRBD1. The junction had 10 bases not matched to a gene; V was cut back by 6 bases and J by 4 bases. CDR3 length: 15 amino acids. CDR1 and CDR2 from the germline V gene are MDHEN and SYDVKM.

The rearrangement joins TRBV4-1 to TRBJ2-5, with 9 bases aligning to TRBD2. Germline V gives CDR1 MGHRA, CDR2 YSYEKL. Trimming removed 0 bases from V and 0 bases from J; junction bases left unmatched: 2. CDR3 length equals 16 residues. The CDR3 bases are TGCGCCAGCAGCCAAGACCAGCGGGGGGACCAAGAGACCCAGTACTTC. It encodes CASSQDQRGDQETQYF.

This sequence joins TRBV5-4 and TRBJ2-2, with D possibly TRBD1 on 5 matching bases. V lost 4 bases and J lost 5, with 12 bases in between. This CDR3 comprises 14 residues. The germline CDR1 and CDR2 sequences are SGHNT and YYREEE (reference sequence). As DNA, the CDR3 is TGTGCCAGCAGCCCACAGACAGATACCGGGGAGCTGTTTTTT. Encoded protein: CASSPQTDTGELFF. Variable domain in full (rest from reference TRBV5-4 and TRBJ2-2): ETGVTQSPTHLIKTRGQQVTLRCSSQSGHNTVSWYQQALGQGPQFIFQYYREEENGRGNFPPRFSGLQFPNYSSELNVNALELDDSALYLCASSPQTDTGELFFGEGSRLTVL.